The entry that follows covers one T cell receptor (beta chain) sequence. Different DNA sequences within this sample yield the same CDR3. The source of the sample is a study of blood T cell repertoires in COVID-19. The wider study: Samples of COVID-19 (acute and convalescent) were obtained from the United States, Italy and Spain. PBMCs, B-cell-depleted T cells, or T cells provided the cDNA or gDNA that made up the material.

In the authors' workflow: Estimation of nucleated cell counts relied on the amplification of reference gene primers. Some clones are missing from TCRdb's copy, which holds only in-frame ones; the method was immunoSEQ multiplex PCR. From that table come the V and J calls and clone size; the DNA was used to work out D and trimming. The sample includes 150,000 or so clones, over 80% of them seen just once. Trimming took 6 bases from V and 2 from J; bases not matched to a gene: 4. The CDR3 is 13 residues long. The TCR sequence derives from a woman between 50 and 59 years old with acute or convalescent COVID-19. V usage is TRBV12-3 or TRBV12-4 and J usage is TRBJ2-7; 7 bases fit TRBD1. Sequenced sample: peripheral blood. CDR3 amino acids: CASSRTGTYEQYF. Written as DNA, the CDR3 is TGTGCCAGCAGCAGGACAGGCACCTACGAGCAGTACTTC.